Given below is one T cell receptor (beta chain) in context. Its antigen is still unknown. The ends lost 1 base at V and 7 bases at J; junction bases unmatched: 4. The CDR3 totals 14 residues. Germline loops: CDR1 LNHNV, CDR2 YYDKDF (reference sequence). Barcoded TCR alpha and TCR beta cDNA libraries with UMIs came from 5'RACE using constant-segment primers. Via MiXCR, TCRdb re-called the 5' RACE reads, giving one row per CDR3 protein. This table holds hundreds of thousands of distinct CDR3 sequences, 15% to 20% found once. The sample comes from a study of T-cell memory formation after mild COVID-19. Study at large: TCR clusters mostly belonged to single donors. Study outcomes and limitations: The study found contracting CD4+ clones mainly in CM and EM and contracting CD8+ clones in EMRA. The pre-infection memory compartment contained some responding clones, suggesting cross-reactive memory joined.

The sample comprised PBMCs or a T cell subset sorted from them (not recorded which). The rearrangement joins TRBV15 to TRBJ2-7; 10 nucleotides align to TRBD1. The sequence was collected from an adult woman who had mild COVID-19 (a few samples of this study predate the infection). Cell type and time point are not known. DNA of the CDR3: TGTGCCACCAGCAGAGGACAGGGGGCCGGAGAGCAGTACTTC. Translating it yields CATSRGQGAGEQYF.